The 29 T cell receptor beta chains listed next were all sequenced from one sample in a study of OX40 agonist ivuxolimab in advanced cancers. Sequencing used immunoSEQ multiplex PCR; TCRdb keeps in-frame clones, though not all of them. In the table there are 66,000 or so clones, roughly 76% of which are singletons. This specimen was CD4+ or CD8+ T cells sorted from blood, taken in a trial of the OX40 agonist ivuxolimab. These receptor sequences come from an adult with an advanced solid tumor such as melanoma, head and neck, liver or kidney cancer.

The chain combines TRBV10-1 with TRBJ2-7, with TRBD1 matching 7 bases. V lost 0 bases, J lost 2 bases, and 7 bases stayed unmatched. This CDR3 is built from 16 residues. Germline V CDR1 and CDR2: WNHNN, SYGVQD (reference sequence). CDR3 in amino acids: CASSESRQGFTYEQYF. CDR3 coding DNA: TGCGCCAGCAGTGAGTCCCGACAGGGATTTACCTACGAGCAGTACTTC.

The rearrangement links TRBV11-3 to TRBJ2-3; no definite D call. Per germline, CDR1 SGHNT and CDR2 YENEEA. V lost 2 bases and J 3 bases, leaving 3 bases between the germline ends. This CDR3 is built from 12 residues. For the CDR3, the DNA is TGTGCCAGCAGCTTAAGAACAGATACGCAGTATTTT. Protein: CASSLRTDTQYF.

CDR3 in DNA: TGTGCCACCAGCAGAGATGCGGGGATTTCACCCCTCCACTTT. Protein sequence: CATSRDAGISPLHF. V and J are TRBV15 and TRBJ1-6; no firm D call. The germline V gene has CDR1 LNHNV and CDR2 YYDKDF (reference sequence). CDR3 size: 14 residues. The V end was cut by 0 bases, the J end by 9 bases, with 9 bases between.

In nucleotides, the CDR3 is TGTGCCAGCAGTGAACCTTACCGAAATGAGCAGTTCTTC. This gives the protein CASSEPYRNEQFF. V gene TRBV6-1 combines with J gene TRBJ2-1; D uncertain. CDR3 length equals 13 residues. Germline CDR1 is MNHNS and CDR2 is SASEGT. V shed 2 bases and J shed 7 bases, with 9 bases lying between them.

This clone was observed once. V and J are TRBV7-2 and TRBJ1-5; 7 bases fit TRBD1. The length of the CDR3 is 14 residues. Germline loops: CDR1 SGHTA, CDR2 FQGNSA. V gave up 4 bases and J gave up 2 bases; unmatched junction bases: 2. DNA for the CDR3: TGTGCCAGCAGCTCAGGACAGGGCAATCAGCCCCAGCATTTT. This sequence encodes CASSSGQGNQPQHF.

The chain couples TRBV6-6 to TRBJ2-3, with 8 bases lining up with TRBD1. The length of the CDR3 is 15 residues. Germline V gives CDR1 MNHNY, CDR2 SVGAGI (reference sequence). Trimming removed 6 bases from V and 6 bases from J; junction bases left unmatched: 11. The CDR3 region has the DNA TGTGCCAGCAGAAGAGACAGGGGTTGGGCGGATACGCAGTATTTT. This sequence encodes CASRRDRGWADTQYF.

The J gene is TRBJ2-3, the V gene TRBV10-3; D is unclear. Germline V gene data show CDR1 as ENHRY and CDR2 as SYGVKD. Trimming left V 3 bases short and J 5 bases short, with 6 bases between. This CDR3 is built from 12 residues. CDR3 sequence reads: CAISDIRDTQYF. CDR3 bases: TGTGCCATCAGTGATATCAGAGATACGCAGTATTTT.

This clone has only one observation. The genes are TRBV7-6 and TRBJ2-3, with D possibly being TRBD1 or TRBD2 (6 bases each). Trimming shortened V by 3 bases and J by 6 bases, and 19 bases separated the two germline ends. The CDR3 is 16 amino acids. Germline-derived CDR1 and CDR2 are SGHVS and FNYEAQ. The CDR3 here is CASSLSTGRTWDTQYF. CDR3 nucleotide sequence: TGTGCCAGCAGCTTGTCCACAGGGAGGACTTGGGATACGCAGTATTTT.

The DNA for the CDR3 is TGTGCAAGTCGCTTTGCCGGGACAGCGAGCGAAAAACTGTTTTTT. Translation: CASRFAGTASEKLFF. The V gene is TRBV12-2, the J gene TRBJ1-4; the listed D gene, TRBD1, was not tested against the DNA. TRBV12-2 is a listed pseudogene. The CDR3 runs 15 residues.

This clone appeared a few times. CDR3 DNA sequence: TGCGCCAGCCAGTCCGGGGCAGCTGGTAATTCACCCCTCCACTTT. Its translation: CASQSGAAGNSPLHF. V gene TRBV5-1 combines with J gene TRBJ1-6, with a weak D call TRBD1 (5 bases). Trimming stripped 7 bases from V and 6 bases from J, with 17 bases between. The CDR3 covers 15 residues. Germline V gene lookup returns CDR1 SGHRS and CDR2 YFSETQ. The full variable domain, its missing parts supplied by reference TRBV5-1 and TRBJ1-6, is KAGVTQTPRYLIKTRGQQVTLSCSPISGHRSVSWYQQTPGQGLQFLFEYFSETQRNKGNFPGRFSGRQFSNSRSEMNVSTLELGDSALYLCASQSGAAGNSPLHFGNGTRLTVT.

The chain carries TRBV29-1 and TRBJ2-1, with 9 bases lining up with TRBD2. Germline assignment: CDR1 SQVTM and CDR2 ANQGSEA. The CDR3 totals 17 residues. Trimming removed 2 bases from V and 0 bases from J; junction bases left unmatched: 8. CDR3 in amino acids: CSVERDSTSGSYNEQFF. The CDR3 bases are TGCAGCGTTGAAAGGGATTCGACTAGCGGCTCCTACAATGAGCAGTTCTTC.

The chain employs TRBV27 and TRBJ2-6; the D gene is possibly TRBD1 (5 bases). This CDR3 region has 14 residues. V was pared by 5 bases and J by 4 bases, with 9 bases between. In germline, CDR1 is MNHEY, CDR2 SMNVEV (reference sequence). The CDR3 here is CASSRGTGANVLTF. In nucleotides, the CDR3 is TGTGCCAGCAGTAGGGGCACCGGGGCCAACGTCCTGACTTTC.

The genes are TRBV28 and TRBJ2-3; D perhaps matches TRBD2 (6 bases). The germline V gene encodes CDR1 MDHEN and CDR2 SYDVKM. With 3 bases removed from V and 2 bases from J, the gap between germline ends came to 18 bases. The CDR3 runs to 17 residues. The CDR3, as DNA: TGTGCCAGCAGTTTTGGGGGACTCGGTGTCAACACAGATACGCAGTATTTT. It encodes CASSFGGLGVNTDTQYF.

This clone was recorded a few times. The chain couples TRBV5-1 to TRBJ1-1; no clear D. Germline CDR1 reads SGHRS; CDR2 reads YFSETQ. V lost 2 bases and J lost 1, with 9 bases in between. This CDR3 contains 14 residues. CDR3 sequence reads: CASSLRQSNTEAFF. As DNA, the CDR3 is TGCGCCAGCAGCTTAAGGCAGTCGAACACTGAAGCTTTCTTT.

A note on this clone: Different DNA sequences within this sample yield the same CDR3. V is TRBV5-1 and J is TRBJ2-3; 9 bases are a match to TRBD2. After removal of 4 bases from V and 0 bases from J, the junction contained 6 bases not matched to a gene. CDR1 is SGHRS and CDR2 is YFSETQ in the germline V gene. The CDR3 has 16 residues. The CDR3 is CASSLGTSTSTDTQYF. The CDR3 coding sequence is TGCGCCAGCAGCCTTGGGACTAGCACTAGCACAGATACGCAGTATTTT.

This chain joins TRBV28 and TRBJ2-7; 10 bases align to TRBD1. The CDR3 loop spans 16 amino acids. The J segment lost 3 bases and the V segment lost 4 bases, leaving 9 bases of the junction unmatched. Germline loops: CDR1 MDHEN, CDR2 SYDVKM. CDR3 amino acids: CASSSHSGQGLYEQYF. In DNA, the CDR3 is TGTGCCAGCAGTTCACACTCGGGACAGGGGCTCTACGAGCAGTACTTC.

This chain connects TRBV9 to TRBJ2-1; D remains unclear. Germline V gene data show CDR1 as SGDLS and CDR2 as YYNGEE. The germline V and J ends were trimmed by 4 bases and 1 base, with 15 bases remaining between them. This CDR3 is 16 amino acids long. The CDR3 region has the DNA TGTGCCAGCAGCCCGCGGACCCTCCTGTCCTACAATGAGCAGTTCTTC. Translating it yields CASSPRTLLSYNEQFF.

The chain has TRBV7-9 and TRBJ1-6; possibly TRBD1 for D (6 bases). This CDR3 contains 13 residues. Trimming pared 4 bases from V and 8 bases from J, leaving 9 bases between. Germline CDR1 reads SEHNR; CDR2 reads FQNEAQ (reference sequence). CDR3 protein: CASSSRQDSPLHF. CDR3 nucleotide sequence: TGTGCCAGCAGCTCCCGACAGGATTCACCCCTCCACTTT. The full variable domain, in which reference TRBV7-9 and TRBJ1-6 provide the parts outside the CDR3, is DTGVSQNPRHKITKRGQNVTFRCDPISEHNRLYWYRQTLGQGPEFLTYFQNEAQLEKSRLLSDRFSAERPKGSFSTLEIQRTEQGDSAMYLCASSSRQDSPLHFGNGTRLTVT.

This clone was found a few times. The chain uses TRBV5-6 and TRBJ2-7; D not resolved. The V end lost 1 base, the J end lost 5 bases, and 4 bases lay between the germline ends. Germline CDR1 reads SGHDT; CDR2 reads YYEEEE. There are 11 residues in the CDR3. The CDR3 DNA reads as TGTGCCAGCAGCTTGTACCACGAGCAGTACTTC. Residues: CASSLYHEQYF.

CDR3 bases: TGTGCCAGCAGTACCTACCCTCAGGGGGGTGAGCAGTTCTTC. Its translation: CASSTYPQGGEQFF. V gene TRBV27 combines with J gene TRBJ2-1, with D possibly matching TRBD1 (7 bases). The CDR3 extends over 14 amino acids. V was shortened by 5 bases and J by 9 bases, with 17 bases between the two germline ends. Germline V gives CDR1 MNHEY, CDR2 SMNVEV (reference sequence).

The J gene is TRBJ2-1, the V gene TRBV18, with 8 positions matching TRBD2. J lost 7 bases, V lost 2 bases, and 16 bases had no gene match. Germline assignment: CDR1 KGHSH and CDR2 LQKENI. The CDR3 is 18 residues long. The CDR3 region is CASSPTTPSGSGRNEQFF. CDR3 nucleotide sequence: TGTGCCAGCTCACCAACCACCCCTAGCGGGTCCGGGAGGAATGAGCAGTTCTTC.

CDR3 sequence: CASSAGGDRSMDTQYF. For the CDR3, the DNA is TGTGCCAGCAGTGCGGGTGGGGACAGGTCTATGGATACGCAGTATTTT. The chain combines TRBV25-1 with TRBJ2-3; 8 bases agree with TRBD1. Germline CDR1 is MGHDK and CDR2 is SYGVNS. The junction had 12 bases not matched to a gene; V was cut back by 4 bases and J by 6 bases. This CDR3 comprises 16 residues.

V is TRBV28 and J is TRBJ2-7, with 8 bases lining up with TRBD1. V shed 5 bases, J shed 3 bases, and the junction held 9 bases outside the gene matches. Germline CDR1 and CDR2: MDHEN and SYDVKM. This CDR3 contains 15 residues. The CDR3 bases are TGTGCCAGCAGTACCCCCCAGGGGGCTCGCTACGAGCAGTACTTC. Encoded protein: CASSTPQGARYEQYF.

This clone was detected only once. This sequence joins TRBV18 and TRBJ2-2; D perhaps matches TRBD1 (5 bases). This CDR3 has 15 residues. Germline CDR1 and CDR2: KGHSH and LQKENI. Trimming removed 3 bases from V and 3 bases from J, with 11 bases in between. CDR3 sequence: CASSPPTRDTGELFF. The CDR3 nucleotides are TGTGCCAGCTCACCGCCGACCAGGGACACCGGGGAGCTGTTTTTT.

This chain joins TRBV18 and TRBJ1-4; D call uncertain. Between the trimmed V and J ends, which lost 2 bases and 7 bases, there was a span of 17 bases. From germline, CDR1 is KGHSH and CDR2 LQKENI. The CDR3 covers 16 residues. CDR3 nucleotide sequence: TGTGCCAGCTCACCAGAGGGCCCCGGAGGAGGTGAAAAACTGTTTTTT. The encoded protein is CASSPEGPGGGEKLFF.

This chain connects TRBV6-5 to TRBJ2-7, with TRBD1 as a possible D gene (6 bases). The V end was cut by 5 bases, the J end by 3 bases, with 17 bases between. Germline assignment: CDR1 MNHEY and CDR2 SVGAGI. There are 15 residues in the CDR3. The CDR3 sequence is CASSPERTVFYEQYF. CDR3 sequence (DNA): TGTGCCAGCAGTCCGGAAAGGACAGTCTTCTACGAGCAGTACTTC.

J is TRBJ2-2 and V is TRBV18; D remains unclear. The CDR3 length is 13 residues. Germline V gene lookup returns CDR1 KGHSH and CDR2 LQKENI. V dropped 2 bases and J dropped 8 bases, with 9 bases sitting between them. In nucleotides, the CDR3 is TGTGCCAGCTCACCAGGGGTCGGAGGGGAGCTGTTTTTT. Translating it yields CASSPGVGGELFF.

This chain connects TRBV6-5 to TRBJ1-6; no definite D call. V dropped 0 bases and J dropped 0 bases, with 6 bases sitting between them. The length of the CDR3 is 16 residues. Germline-derived CDR1 and CDR2 are MNHEY and SVGAGI. The CDR3 region has the DNA TGTGCCAGCAGTTACTCTTCGAGCTCCTATAATTCACCCCTCCACTTT. Protein product: CASSYSSSSYNSPLHF.

The V gene is TRBV29-1, the J gene TRBJ1-1; no firm D call. CDR3 length: 13 amino acids. Deletions cut 2 bases from V and 1 base from J, with 8 bases between. CDR1 SQVTM and CDR2 ANQGSEA come from the germline V gene. CDR3 amino acids: CSVEIRENTEAFF. In nucleotides, the CDR3 is TGCAGCGTTGAAATTAGAGAGAACACTGAAGCTTTCTTT. The full variable domain, completed using reference TRBV29-1 and TRBJ1-1, is SAVISQKPSRDICQRGTSLTIQCQVDSQVTMMFWYRQQPGQSLTLIATANQGSEATYESGFVIDKFPISRPNLTFSTLTVSNMSPEDSSIYLCSVEIRENTEAFFGQGTRLTVV.